This T cell receptor (beta chain) was observed in a study of PD-L1 blockade in urothelial cancer. Study context: Every 3 weeks, patients received intravenous atezolizumab 1,200 mg, beginning 2014. Treatment start was followed by blood analysis at 3 weeks (second dose) and again at 6 weeks.

Indicated time point: pretreatment peripheral blood. The data were produced by immunoSEQ multiplex PCR, yet TCRdb's version contains in-frame clones alone and is incomplete. The repertoire includes about 87,000 clones, 84% of them detected once, and roughly 2% sits in the top ten. This clone was observed a few times. Other nucleotide sequences from this sample produce the same CDR3. In germline, CDR1 is SGHAT, CDR2 FQNNGV. V was trimmed by 5 bases and J by 5 bases, leaving 9 bases between them. The CDR3 sequence is 12 residues long. The TCR originated in a man aged 55-75 years with urothelial cancer. The rearrangement links TRBV11-2 to TRBJ2-5; tentatively, D is TRBD1 (6 bases). The source material was PBMCs, sampled around atezolizumab (anti-PD-L1) treatment. The chain's CDR3 is CASSPRGETQYF. The DNA for the CDR3 is TGTGCCAGCAGCCCCAGGGGCGAGACCCAGTACTTC.